Listed below are T cell receptor beta chains from one sample, sequenced in a study of shared clonotypes between healthy human individuals. Sequencing used immunoSEQ multiplex PCR; TCRdb keeps in-frame clones, though not all of them. This sample carries fewer than 600,000 clones, around 78% of them seen once, and the ten largest clones take 12%. Sequenced: PBMCs. The receptors were sampled from a woman between 40 and 55 years old in good health. Some clones in this sample may be carry-over from other donors' samples. Both conserved end residues are part of each CDR3. The order of the fields is D gene, J gene, V gene, clone size, CDR3 protein, CDR3 DNA. D genes are given only for firm matches. Clone size is given for some rows only: seen once, a few or many times, or a class if the clone is expanded.

>TRBD1|TRBJ1-5|TRBV6-1|many
CASSDGTGGRNQPQHF
TGTGCCAGCAGTGACGGGACAGGGGGGCGCAATCAGCCCCAGCATTTT
>.|TRBJ2-7|TRBV5-1|.
CASSFDVNSYEQYF
TGCGCCAGCAGCTTTGACGTAAACTCCTACGAGCAGTACTTC
>TRBD2|TRBJ2-1|TRBV7-3|once
CASSSLSGRAYNEQFF
TGTGCCAGCAGCTCGCTCAGCGGGAGGGCCTACAATGAGCAGTTCTTC
>.|TRBJ1-5|TRBV18|.
CASSEGPDQPQHF
TGTGCCAGCTCCGAGGGACCGGATCAGCCCCAGCATTTT
>.|TRBJ1-4|TRBV7-9|.
CASSFSPRREKLFF
TGTGCCAGCAGCTTTAGCCCCAGAAGGGAAAAACTGTTTTTT
>TRBD1|TRBJ1-4|TRBV5-1|.
CASSLTGGTTNEKLFF
TGCGCCAGCAGCTTGACAGGGGGCACTACTAATGAAAAACTGTTTTTT
>.|TRBJ2-1|TRBV11-2|.
CASSLSRGEQFF
TGTGCCAGCAGCTTGTCTCGCGGAGAGCAGTTCTTC
>.|TRBJ1-3|TRBV7-2|.
CASSLRTVTGNTIYF
TGTGCCAGCAGCTTAAGGACTGTTACTGGAAACACCATATATTTT
>.|TRBJ2-3|TRBV5-4|.
CASSLTGRDTQYF
TGTGCCAGCAGCTTGACTGGCCGGGATACGCAGTATTTT
>.|TRBJ1-1|TRBV7-2|.
CASSLAGQPDFGTEAFF
TGTGCCAGCAGCTTAGCGGGTCAACCGGACTTTGGAACTGAAGCTTTCTTT
>.|TRBJ1-1|TRBV7-3|many
CASSFGGNTEAFF
TGTGCCAGCAGCTTTGGCGGGAACACTGAAGCTTTCTTT
>TRBD1|TRBJ1-1|TRBV2|many
CASSKTGGREPNTEAFF
TGTGCCAGCAGTAAGACAGGGGGACGGGAACCAAACACTGAAGCTTTCTTT
>.|TRBJ1-1|TRBV30|few
CAWSVDLPMNTEAFF
TGTGCCTGGAGTGTAGACTTGCCCATGAACACTGAAGCTTTCTTT
>TRBD1|TRBJ1-4|TRBV7-9|.
CASSRGTGKGEKLFF
TGTGCCAGCAGCCGTGGGACAGGGAAAGGTGAAAAACTGTTTTTT
>.|TRBJ2-5|TRBV6-1|.
CASSEAGETQYF
TGTGCCAGCAGTGAAGCGGGGGAGACCCAGTACTTC
>.|TRBJ2-7|TRBV21-1|.
CASGEREIWEQYF
TGTGCCAGCGGAGAACGAGAGATTTGGGAGCAGTACTTC
>TRBD1|TRBJ1-1|TRBV29-1|.
CSAGTANTEAFF
TGCAGCGCTGGGACAGCGAACACTGAAGCTTTCTTT
>.|TRBJ2-6|TRBV5-1|.
CASSLPGTHSGANVLTF
TGCGCCAGCAGCTTACCCGGGACTCACTCTGGGGCCAACGTCCTGACTTTC
>TRBD2|TRBJ2-7|TRBV7-9|.
CASSLGLAPSYEQYF
TGTGCCAGCAGCTTAGGACTAGCGCCCTCCTACGAGCAGTACTTC
>TRBD1|TRBJ2-5|TRBV2|.
CASSEPRGRLPQYF
TGTGCCAGCAGTGAGCCCAGGGGGCGCTTACCCCAGTACTTC
>TRBD2|TRBJ2-1|TRBV4-1|few
CASSQESGSRNEQFF
TGCGCCAGCAGCCAAGAAAGCGGGAGCAGGAATGAGCAGTTCTTC
>.|TRBJ2-5|TRBV7-9|.
CASSLPTWAGDEETQYF
TGTGCCAGCAGCCTCCCGACTTGGGCAGGGGATGAAGAGACCCAGTACTTC
>.|TRBJ2-1|TRBV7-7|few
CASSLERTNNEQFF
TGTGCCAGCAGCTTAGAGCGGACCAACAATGAGCAGTTCTTC
>TRBD1|TRBJ2-7|TRBV5-8|few
CASSAHQQGSEQYF
TGTGCCAGCAGCGCCCACCAACAGGGGAGCGAGCAGTACTTC
>.|TRBJ2-1|TRBV5-8|.
CASSFRGATGYNEQFF
TGTGCCAGCAGCTTCAGGGGCGCTACAGGTTACAATGAGCAGTTCTTC
>.|TRBJ2-2|TRBV15|.
CATSSPQSGSGELFF
TGTGCCACCAGCAGCCCTCAATCAGGGTCCGGGGAGCTGTTTTTT
>.|TRBJ2-1|TRBV5-1|once
CASGFLGQGDEQFF
TGCGCCAGCGGCTTCCTGGGGCAGGGCGATGAGCAGTTCTTC
>.|TRBJ1-1|TRBV10-1|many
CASSRGVSTEAFF
TGCGCCAGCAGTCGGGGTGTCAGTACTGAAGCTTTCTTT
>TRBD2|TRBJ2-7|TRBV2|.
CASSDPGLAYEQYF
TGTGCCAGCAGTGACCCGGGACTAGCCTACGAGCAGTACTTC
>TRBD2|TRBJ2-5|TRBV18|once
CASSPLAGWGRETQYF
TGTGCCAGCTCACCCTTAGCGGGATGGGGGCGAGAGACCCAGTACTTC
>.|TRBJ2-5|TRBV2|.
CASSGGGWGETQYF
TGTGCCAGCAGTGGTGGGGGTTGGGGGGAGACCCAGTACTTC
>TRBD1|TRBJ2-5|TRBV29-1|.
CSVKRGLQETQYF
TGCAGCGTTAAAAGGGGGCTCCAAGAGACCCAGTACTTC
>TRBD1|TRBJ2-2|TRBV27|.
CASSLTAGTGGSGELFF
TGTGCCAGCAGTTTAACCGCCGGGACAGGGGGTTCCGGGGAGCTGTTTTTT
>.|TRBJ2-7|TRBV19|.
CASSTPGRAREQYF
TGTGCCAGTAGTACCCCAGGCCGCGCTAGGGAGCAGTACTTC
>.|TRBJ2-7|TRBV5-6|.
CASRRSRWDEQYF
TGTGCCAGCAGACGTTCAAGGTGGGACGAGCAGTACTTC
>TRBD1|TRBJ2-7|TRBV10-2|.
CASTPGTGIHEQYF
TGCGCCAGCACTCCCGGGACAGGGATACACGAGCAGTACTTC
>.|TRBJ2-7|TRBV25-1|.
CASSLGTLYEQYF
TGTGCCAGCTCTTTGGGCACTCTATACGAGCAGTACTTC
>.|TRBJ1-1|TRBV7-9|.
CASSFLNTEAFF
TGTGCCAGCAGCTTCTTGAACACTGAAGCTTTCTTT
>TRBD1|TRBJ1-1|TRBV18|.
CASSPGTDTEAFF
TGTGCCAGCTCACCCGGGACAGACACTGAAGCTTTCTTT
>TRBD1|TRBJ2-7|TRBV5-1|.
CASSSQGVDEQYF
TGCGCCAGCAGCTCACAGGGGGTGGACGAGCAGTACTTC
>TRBD2|TRBJ2-1|TRBV28|.
CASSLGDYLNEQFF
TGTGCCAGCAGTTTAGGGGACTACCTCAATGAGCAGTTCTTC
>.|TRBJ2-6|TRBV19|.
CASSMQGYKGNSGANVLTF
TGTGCCAGTAGTATGCAAGGCTACAAGGGAAACTCTGGGGCCAACGTCCTGACTTTC
>TRBD1|TRBJ1-1|TRBV25-1|.
CASSESYRGSEAFF
TGTGCCAGCAGTGAATCGTACAGGGGATCTGAAGCTTTCTTT
>.|TRBJ2-2|TRBV5-1|.
CASSSLALVNDATRNTGELFF
TGCGCCAGCAGCTCCCTGGCCCTGGTTAACGACGCCACTCGAAACACCGGGGAGCTGTTTTTT
>.|TRBJ1-5|TRBV11-2|medium-sized
CASSLGGGANQPQHF
TGTGCCAGCAGCTTAGGCGGCGGGGCCAATCAGCCCCAGCATTTT
>.|TRBJ2-7|TRBV19|.
CASSIQGRFGYEQYF
TGTGCCAGTAGTATTCAGGGTAGGTTTGGCTACGAGCAGTACTTC
>.|TRBJ2-5|TRBV18|.
CATSRNPTQETQYF
TGTGCCACCAGCCGAAACCCGACTCAAGAGACCCAGTACTTC
>TRBD1|TRBJ1-1|TRBV7-9|few
CASSSDREGGTEAFF
TGTGCCAGCAGCTCAGACAGGGAAGGTGGAACTGAAGCTTTCTTT
>TRBD1|TRBJ1-4|TRBV30|once
CAWRGVQGATNEKLFF
TGTGCCTGGAGAGGGGTACAGGGGGCAACTAATGAAAAACTGTTTTTT
>TRBD2|TRBJ2-7|TRBV7-9|.
CASSLIGEGEQYF
TGTGCCAGCAGCTTAATCGGGGAGGGCGAGCAGTACTTC
>.|TRBJ2-1|TRBV7-9|.
CASSLGGLHNEQFF
TGTGCCAGCAGCTTAGGAGGATTGCACAATGAGCAGTTCTTC
>TRBD2|TRBJ2-1|TRBV10-2|.
CASSESPTSDHEQFF
TGCGCCAGCAGTGAGTCCCCTACTAGCGACCATGAGCAGTTCTTC
>TRBD1|TRBJ1-2|TRBV6-4|.
CASSDTGDVGYTF
TGTGCCAGCAGTGACACAGGGGACGTCGGCTACACCTTC